This T cell receptor (beta chain) originates from a study of multiple sclerosis patients with progressive multifocal leukoencephalopathy. Study-level points and caveats: Before and during natalizumab, the clones expanded at PML already existed. It is unclear whether the findings reflect JC virus infection or general immunocompromise.

Sequencing was at survey level. Sequencing was performed with immunoSEQ multiplex PCR; in TCRdb, only in-frame clones are kept and a portion is missing. The sample holds more than 20,000 clones; roughly 90% are singletons and the top ten take 2% to 2.5%. Time point given: around eleven months of natalizumab therapy. In regard to this clone: Antigen unknown. Other nucleotide sequences from this sample produce the same CDR3.

V lost 0 bases and J 4 bases, leaving 19 bases between the germline ends. The CDR3 extends over 18 amino acids. CDR1 and CDR2 (germline): ENHRY, SYGVKD. The rearrangement uses TRBV10-3 and TRBJ2-1, with D possibly being TRBD2 (5 bases). Specimen: PBMCs, collected from a patient treated with natalizumab. This TCR was sampled from a man aged 30 to 45 with multiple sclerosis. CDR3 region: CAISESPPQAGSYNEQFF. The CDR3 DNA sequence: TGTGCCATCAGTGAGTCGCCCCCCCAGGCGGGCTCTTACAATGAGCAGTTCTTC.